The 16 T cell receptor beta chains below come from one sample, sequenced in a study of blood T cells in healthy people across ages (dated by TCRdb to between 2014 and 2017). Library generation was performed with 5' RACE. The instrument given in TCRdb is Illumina HiSeq 2500. A second 7 to 11 cycle PCR used a sample-barcoded 5' primer and a J-beta primer mix. TCRdb trimmed the raw reads at Q25, called clones with MiXCR and kept productive beta chains. Each CDR3 protein appears once, grouped with its most common genes and DNA. This sample is represented by 380,000 or so distinct CDR3 sequences; roughly half of them were singletons. The ten largest make up 51% of the sample. The sequenced material came from blood. The origin of the receptors is a man between 60 and 75 years old in good health.

This clonotype was counted at least ten times. A much larger clone lies one base from this, so it may be a read error. The CDR3 protein is CASSWGTGGRNTQYF. The CDR3 DNA sequence: TGTGCCAGCAGCTGGGGTACGGGGGGGCGAAATACGCAGTATTTT. The chain has TRBV5-5 and TRBJ2-3; 8 bases are a match to TRBD2. CDR1 is SGHKS, CDR2 YYEKEE, per germline (reference sequence). The length of the CDR3 is 15 residues. With V trimmed by 3 bases and J by 7 bases, 10 bases remained unmatched.

V and J are TRBV5-6 and TRBJ2-3; D is ambiguous. This CDR3 is 14 amino acids long. Germline assignment: CDR1 SGHDT and CDR2 YYEEEE. Trimming stripped 4 bases from V and 5 bases from J, with 14 bases between. CDR3 residues: CASSRPSGIDTQYF. DNA of the CDR3: TGTGCCAGCAGCCGCCCCTCTGGGATAGATACGCAGTATTTT. Drawing the rest from reference TRBV5-6 and TRBJ2-3, the complete variable domain is DAGVTQSPTHLIKTRGQQVTLRCSPKSGHDTVSWYQQALGQGPQFIFQYYEEEERQRGNFPDRFSGHQFPNYSSELNVNALLLGDSALYLCASSRPSGIDTQYFGPGTRLTVL.

The chain carries TRBV10-3 and TRBJ2-7, with 9 positions matching TRBD1. Germline assignment: CDR1 ENHRY and CDR2 SYGVKD. V lost 10 bases, J lost 3 bases, and 7 bases stayed unmatched. The CDR3 consists of 13 residues. DNA for the CDR3: TGTGCCACCCATCGGGGACAGGGCTACGAGCAGTACTTC. It yields the protein CATHRGQGYEQYF.

This clonotype has a count of ten or more. The J gene is TRBJ2-3, the V gene TRBV20-1; 11 bases are shared with TRBD2. This CDR3 has 16 amino acids. The junction had 6 bases not matched to a gene; V was cut back by 1 base and J by 3 bases. Germline CDR1 and CDR2: DFQATT and SNEGSKA (reference sequence). The CDR3: CSARAPSGGRTDTQYF. In DNA, the CDR3 is TGCAGTGCTAGAGCACCTAGCGGGGGGAGGACAGATACGCAGTATTTT.

The chain links TRBV7-2 to TRBJ2-7; 7 bases map to TRBD1. The CDR3 is 17 amino acids. The trim removed 5 bases at V and 5 bases at J, leaving 18 bases unmatched. CDR1 and CDR2 (germline): SGHTA, FQGNSA. CDR3 sequence (DNA): TGTGCCAGCAGCCCGTTGGTTCACACAGGGGTTTTGAACGAGCAGTACTTC. Translating it yields CASSPLVHTGVLNEQYF.

J is TRBJ2-1 and V is TRBV12-3 or TRBV12-4; the D gene is possibly TRBD1 (5 bases). Trimming took 7 bases from V and 8 from J, leaving 18 bases between them. The CDR3 is 14 amino acids. The CDR3 DNA is TGTGCCAGCAAAACCAGGCAGGGTTTCGATGAGCAGTTCTTC. This sequence encodes CASKTRQGFDEQFF.

Only a few counts were recorded for this clonotype. The chain joins TRBV20-1 to TRBJ2-3; tentative D call: TRBD2 (6 bases). The CDR3 is made up of 17 amino acids. Trimming took off 0 bases at V and 2 bases at J, with 18 bases between the two ends. Germline-derived CDR1 and CDR2 are DFQATT and SNEGSKA (reference sequence). The CDR3 reads CSARDRLARGITDTQYF. CDR3 DNA sequence: TGCAGTGCTAGAGATAGGCTAGCGAGGGGTATCACAGATACGCAGTATTTT.

This clonotype was observed at least ten times. The chain employs TRBV7-3 and TRBJ2-1; 11 bases are shared with TRBD2. Germline assignment: CDR1 SGHTA and CDR2 FQGTGA. The ends lost 4 bases at V and 3 bases at J; junction bases unmatched: 2. The CDR3 spans 15 residues. Here the CDR3 DNA reads TGTGCCAGCAGCTATACTAGCGGGAGCTACAATGAGCAGTTCTTC. Protein: CASSYTSGSYNEQFF.

V is TRBV3-1 and J is TRBJ2-4, with TRBD2 matching 9 bases. The V and J ends lost 4 bases and 5 bases, in that order; junction bases with no gene match: 12. The CDR3 sequence is 17 residues long. The V gene's germline CDR1 is LGHDT and CDR2 YNNKEL (reference sequence). The CDR3 protein is CASSPYYSGGIQNIQYF. In DNA, the CDR3 is TGTGCCAGCAGCCCCTACTATAGCGGGGGTATCCAAAACATTCAGTACTTC.

In this sample, this clonotype turned up many times. V gene TRBV24-1 combines with J gene TRBJ2-3; D is possibly TRBD2 (5 bases). Trimming took off 10 bases at V and 3 bases at J, with 10 bases between the two ends. The CDR3 runs 12 residues. Germline V gene sequence: CDR1 KGHDR, CDR2 SFDVKD. Here the CDR3 DNA reads TGTGCCACGATGGACTCTACAGATACGCAGTATTTT. Translation: CATMDSTDTQYF.

This clonotype turned up a few times. The chain is built from TRBV6-2 or TRBV6-3 and TRBJ2-6; TRBD1 agrees at 7 bases. CDR3 length: 16 residues. With 0 bases clipped from V and 4 bases from J, the junction kept 3 bases outside the gene matches. In germline, CDR1 is MNHEY, CDR2 SVGEGT. CDR3 in amino acids: CASSYSRGRGANVLTF. CDR3 sequence (DNA): TGTGCCAGCAGTTACTCAAGGGGGCGCGGGGCCAACGTCCTGACTTTC.

The chain links TRBV4-3 to TRBJ2-1; 10 bases line up with TRBD2. CDR3 length: 15 residues. V lost 0 bases, J lost 10 bases, and 6 bases stayed unmatched. Germline lookup yields CDR1 LGHNA and CDR2 YSLEER. The CDR3 is CASSQDPSGGGEQFF. The CDR3, as DNA: TGCGCCAGCAGCCAAGATCCTAGCGGGGGAGGCGAGCAGTTCTTC.

The V gene is TRBV6-5, the J gene TRBJ2-4; no reliable D call. Per the germline V gene, CDR1 is MNHEY and CDR2 is SVGAGI. V was pared by 5 bases and J by 13 bases, with 15 bases between. This CDR3 region has 12 residues. The CDR3 nucleotides are TGTGCCAGCAGTAATCCCTATTATGAGCAGTACTTC. Amino acid sequence: CASSNPYYEQYF.

The chain links TRBV20-1 to TRBJ1-2; D is unclear. This CDR3 spans 11 amino acids. Between the trimmed V and J ends, which lost 1 base and 8 bases, there was a span of 8 bases. Germline V lookup: CDR1 DFQATT, CDR2 SNEGSKA (reference sequence). CDR3 in amino acids: CSARVGVGYTF. The CDR3 DNA reads as TGCAGTGCTAGAGTCGGGGTCGGCTACACCTTC.

This chain uses TRBV29-1 with TRBJ2-4; D gene uncertain. The V gene's germline CDR1 is SQVTM and CDR2 ANQGSEA. V lost 5 bases and J lost 13, with 27 bases in between. CDR3 length: 15 amino acids. Here the CDR3 reads CSVPTRLARYNEQYF. The CDR3 nucleotides are TGCAGCGTTCCCACCCGACTTGCCCGCTACAATGAGCAGTACTTC. Complete variable domain (other parts from reference TRBV29-1 and TRBJ2-4): SAVISQKPSRDICQRGTSLTIQCQVDSQVTMMFWYRQQPGQSLTLIATANQGSEATYESGFVIDKFPISRPNLTFSTLTVSNMSPEDSSIYLCSVPTRLARYNEQYFGAGTRLSVL.

The chain couples TRBV4-3 to TRBJ2-3; 11 bases are shared with TRBD2. Germline V CDR1 and CDR2: LGHNA, YSLEER. The CDR3 consists of 17 residues. V lost 4 bases, J lost 9 bases, and 15 bases stayed unmatched. CDR3 DNA sequence: TGCGCCAGCAGCCGAGACCTGGGGACTAGCGGAACCCCAACGCAGTATTTT. Protein sequence: CASSRDLGTSGTPTQYF.